This T cell receptor (beta chain) originates from a study of cytomegalovirus exposure and HLA in healthy donors. Study outcomes and limitations: The authors later found most CMV-associated TCR beta chains appeared HLA-restricted.

Regarding this clone: Antigen: not known.

Germline CDR1 reads MNHNY; CDR2 reads SVGAGI (reference sequence). This CDR3 contains 15 residues. Trimming cost V 0 bases and J 6 bases; bases outside gene matches: 1. The PCR made use of 60 Vbeta and 13 Jbeta primers. Profiled with immunoSEQ multiplex PCR; TCRdb holds only in-frame clones, not every one. The sample gives 130,000 or so clones, 82% of which show up once; roughly 3.1% is in the top ten. The sequencing sample was made of PBMCs. This chain connects TRBV6-6 to TRBJ1-5; 11 nucleotides align to TRBD1. The clonotype was recovered from a man aged 18 to 30 in good health and CMV-seropositive. The CDR3 spells CASSYSGQGAQPQHF. The CDR3 nucleotides are TGTGCCAGCAGTTACTCTGGACAGGGGGCTCAGCCCCAGCATTTT.